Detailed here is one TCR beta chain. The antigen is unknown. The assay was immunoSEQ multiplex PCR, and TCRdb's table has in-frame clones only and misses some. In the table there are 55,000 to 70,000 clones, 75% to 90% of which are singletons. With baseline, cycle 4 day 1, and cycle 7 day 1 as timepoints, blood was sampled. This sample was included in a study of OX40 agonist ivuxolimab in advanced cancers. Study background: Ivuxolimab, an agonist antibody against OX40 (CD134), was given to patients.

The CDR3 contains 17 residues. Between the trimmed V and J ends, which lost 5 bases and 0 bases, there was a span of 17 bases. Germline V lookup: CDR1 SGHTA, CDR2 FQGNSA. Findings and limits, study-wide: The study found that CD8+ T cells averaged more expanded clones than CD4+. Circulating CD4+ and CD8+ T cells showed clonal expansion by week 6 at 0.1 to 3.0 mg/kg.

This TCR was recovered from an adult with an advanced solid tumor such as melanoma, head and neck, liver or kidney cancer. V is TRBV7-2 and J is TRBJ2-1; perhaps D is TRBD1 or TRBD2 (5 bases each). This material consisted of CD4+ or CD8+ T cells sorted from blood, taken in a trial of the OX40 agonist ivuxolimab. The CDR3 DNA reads TGTGCCAGCAGCCTCGCCCGGGGCCGGGGCTCCTACAATGAGCAGTTCTTC. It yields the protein CASSLARGRGSYNEQFF.